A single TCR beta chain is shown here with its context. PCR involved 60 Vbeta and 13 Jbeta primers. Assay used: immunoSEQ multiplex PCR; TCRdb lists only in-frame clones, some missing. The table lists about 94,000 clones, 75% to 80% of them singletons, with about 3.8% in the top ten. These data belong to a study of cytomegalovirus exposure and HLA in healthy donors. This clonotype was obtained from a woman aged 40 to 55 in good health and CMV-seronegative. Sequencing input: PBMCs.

The CDR3 is CASSSPIRPPYEQYF. CDR3 coding DNA: TGTGCCAGCAGTTCCCCTATCAGGCCCCCCTACGAGCAGTACTTC. The V gene is TRBV27, the J gene TRBJ2-7; no clear D. This CDR3 has 15 residues. Germline-derived CDR1 and CDR2 are MNHEY and SMNVEV (reference sequence). V lost 4 bases and J 2 bases, leaving 15 bases between the germline ends.